This T cell receptor beta chain is from a study of blood T cell repertoires in COVID-19 (dated by TCRdb to about 2020). Notes on the research overall: Samples from collaborators originated in the United States, Italy and Spain and spanned both the acute and convalescent phases of COVID-19. Deeply sampled blood TCRbeta repertoires from subjects exposed to, actively infected with, or recovered from COVID-19 were included in the dataset. The material from the prospective study consisted of cDNA or gDNA derived from T cells, B-cell-depleted T cells, or PBMCs. A de-identified subject ID, COVID-19 status, age in years and sex were almost always included in the sample metadata. The repertoires were released in a freely available public database meant as a resource for research on the immune response to SARS-CoV-2. The samples were drawn from two sources: the first 160 participants of the ongoing ImmuneRACE study, and 1,000 to 1,500 subjects contributed by 6 global collaborators. Where available, HLA class I and class II types were obtained from metadata supplied by the sample provider rather than from assay-based typing.

TCRbeta CDR3 regions were amplified from genomic DNA by means of the immunoSEQ Assay, a bias-controlled multiplex PCR. The paper's processing steps were these. The number of nucleated cells in each sample was estimated by amplification of reference gene primers within the assay. To quantify the absolute abundance of each unique TCRbeta CDR3 rearrangement, sequence reads were collapsed and filtered. For each sample, productive Simpson clonality was calculated as the square root of Simpson's diversity index across productive rearrangements. The immuneACCESS repertoire file appears here via TCRdb, limited to in-frame rearrangements. These files lack a portion of the clones; in checked studies, under half of the deficit traces to unresolved V genes, and the cause of the others is not known. From that table come the V and J calls and clone size; the DNA was used to work out D and trimming. The sample table contains some 120,000 clones; only one count was recorded for more than 70% of them. Approximately 1.5% of the sample goes to the ten largest clones.

Overall results and qualifications from the work: Clinical and demographic metadata were provided uncurated, with the amount varying by source and participant.

The germline V gene encodes CDR1 MDHEN and CDR2 SYDVKM. Trimming takes 4 bases off V and 2 bases off J; junction bases not matched to a gene: 5. Counted from cysteine to phenylalanine, this CDR3 has 14 amino acids. The entry retains the CDR3 DNA only, 42 bases that are in frame from base 1. A note on this clone: Its specific antigen is unknown. No much larger clone exists at a distance of one base, and base qualities are not known. Additional DNA sequences in this sample encode the identical CDR3.

Each collaborating institution followed its own protocols to collect whole blood in K2EDTA tubes. For TCRbeta analysis, collaborator samples were shipped as frozen whole blood, as isolated PBMCs, or as DNA extracted from either sample type. The V and J genes are TRBV28 and TRBJ2-7, with 7 bases matching TRBD2. The source is a human donor in a cohort sampled during active COVID-19. The sequencing sample was made of peripheral blood. The DNA sequence is given as TGTGCCAGCAGTTCCCCGGGAGGTACCTACGAGCAGTACTTC. This sequence encodes CASSSPGGTYEQYF. Beyond the CDR3, the reference TRBV28 and TRBJ2-7 genes provide the residues; the full variable domain reads: DVKVTQSSRYLVKRTGEKVFLECVQDMDHENMFWYRQDPGLGLRLIYFSYDVKMKEKGDIPEGYSVSREKKERFSLILESASTNQTSMYLCASSSPGGTYEQYFGPGTRLTVT.